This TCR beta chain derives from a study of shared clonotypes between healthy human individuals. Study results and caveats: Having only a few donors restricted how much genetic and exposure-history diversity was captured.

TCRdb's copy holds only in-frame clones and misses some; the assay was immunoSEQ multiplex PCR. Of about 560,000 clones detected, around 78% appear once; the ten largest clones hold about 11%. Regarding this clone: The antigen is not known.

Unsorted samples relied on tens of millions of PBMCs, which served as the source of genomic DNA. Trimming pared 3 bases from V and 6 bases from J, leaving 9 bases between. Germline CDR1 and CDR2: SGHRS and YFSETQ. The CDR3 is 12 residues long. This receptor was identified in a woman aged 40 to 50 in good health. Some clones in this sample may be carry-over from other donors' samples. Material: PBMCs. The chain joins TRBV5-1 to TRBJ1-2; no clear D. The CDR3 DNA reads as TGCGCCAGCAGCTCCTCCGAGGATGGCTACACCTTC. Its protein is CASSSSEDGYTF.